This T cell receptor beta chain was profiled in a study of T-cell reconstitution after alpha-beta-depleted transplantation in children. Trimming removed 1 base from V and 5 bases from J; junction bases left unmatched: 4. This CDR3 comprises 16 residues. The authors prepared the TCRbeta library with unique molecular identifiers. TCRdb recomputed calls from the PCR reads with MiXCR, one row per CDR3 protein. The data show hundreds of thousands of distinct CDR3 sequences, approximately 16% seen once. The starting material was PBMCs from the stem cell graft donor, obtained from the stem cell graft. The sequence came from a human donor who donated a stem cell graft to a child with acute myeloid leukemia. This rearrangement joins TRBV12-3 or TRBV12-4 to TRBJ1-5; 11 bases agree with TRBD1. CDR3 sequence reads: CASSLEGQGGDQPQHF. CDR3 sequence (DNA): TGTGCCAGCAGTTTAGAGGGACAGGGGGGGGATCAGCCCCAGCATTTT.